Below, one T cell receptor beta chain is given with its context. The antigen is not known. This CDR3 region has 15 residues. Germline assignment: CDR1 MNHEY and CDR2 SMNVEV (reference sequence). The V end lost 3 bases, the J end lost 4 bases, and 15 bases lay between the germline ends. This entry belongs to a study of cytomegalovirus exposure and HLA in healthy donors. Study-wide findings and caveats: Per a prior analysis, the majority of TCR beta V segments were productive roughly 87% or roughly 30% of the time.

13 Jbeta primers and 60 Vbeta primers were used for the PCR. The protocol was immunoSEQ multiplex PCR, while the TCRdb copy is restricted to in-frame clones and leaves out a portion. The repertoire holds around 200,000 clones, with about four fifths as singletons. The sequence derives from a male donor in good health and CMV-seronegative. The sequenced sample consisted of PBMCs. J is TRBJ1-2 and V is TRBV27, with TRBD1 as a possible D gene (6 bases). In nucleotides, the CDR3 is TGTGCCAGCAGTTTCTCCTTGACAGGACTCTATGGCTACACCTTC. Encoded protein: CASSFSLTGLYGYTF.